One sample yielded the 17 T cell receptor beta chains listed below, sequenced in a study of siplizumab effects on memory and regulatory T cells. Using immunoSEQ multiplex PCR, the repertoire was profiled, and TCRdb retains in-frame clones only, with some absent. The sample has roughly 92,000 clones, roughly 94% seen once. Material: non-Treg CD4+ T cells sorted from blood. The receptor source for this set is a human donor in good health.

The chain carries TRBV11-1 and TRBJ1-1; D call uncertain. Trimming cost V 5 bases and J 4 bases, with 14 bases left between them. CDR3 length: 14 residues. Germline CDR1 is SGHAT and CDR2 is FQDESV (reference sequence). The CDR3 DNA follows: TGTGCCAGCAGCCAGGCGGTGGTGTTCACTGAAGCTTTCTTT. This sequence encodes CASSQAVVFTEAFF. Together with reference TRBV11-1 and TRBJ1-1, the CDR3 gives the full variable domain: EAEVAQSPRYKITEKSQAVAFWCDPISGHATLYWYRQILGQGPELLVQFQDESVVDDSQLPKDRFSAERLKGVDSTLKIQPAELGDSAMYLCASSQAVVFTEAFFGQGTRLTVV.

CDR3 DNA: TGTGCCAGCAGTTTGCAGGGTGGCTATGGCTACACCTTC. Translated: CASSLQGGYGYTF. The rearrangement uses TRBV28 and TRBJ1-2; TRBD1 is a possible D gene (5 bases). The germline CDR1 and CDR2 sequences are MDHEN and SYDVKM. This CDR3 spans 13 amino acids. The V gene lost 3 bases and the J gene lost 4 bases, with 9 bases spanning the gap.

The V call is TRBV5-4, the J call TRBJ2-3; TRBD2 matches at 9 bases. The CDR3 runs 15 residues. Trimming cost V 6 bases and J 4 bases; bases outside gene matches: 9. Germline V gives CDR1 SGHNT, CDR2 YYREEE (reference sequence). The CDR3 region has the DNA TGTGCCAGCACCCTGAGCGGGAGGACCGCAGATACGCAGTATTTT. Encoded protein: CASTLSGRTADTQYF. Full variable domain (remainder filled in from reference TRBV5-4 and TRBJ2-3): ETGVTQSPTHLIKTRGQQVTLRCSSQSGHNTVSWYQQALGQGPQFIFQYYREEENGRGNFPPRFSGLQFPNYSSELNVNALELDDSALYLCASTLSGRTADTQYFGPGTRLTVL.

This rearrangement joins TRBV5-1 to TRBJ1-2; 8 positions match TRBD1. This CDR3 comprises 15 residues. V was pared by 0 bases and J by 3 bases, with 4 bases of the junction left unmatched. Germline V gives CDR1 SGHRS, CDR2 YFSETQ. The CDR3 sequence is CASSLGGTGDYGYTF. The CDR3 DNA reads TGCGCCAGCAGCTTGGGGGGGACAGGCGACTATGGCTACACCTTC.

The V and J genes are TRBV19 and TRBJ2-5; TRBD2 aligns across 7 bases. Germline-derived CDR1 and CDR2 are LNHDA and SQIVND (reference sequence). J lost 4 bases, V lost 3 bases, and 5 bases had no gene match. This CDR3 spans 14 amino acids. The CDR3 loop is CASSMSPGGETQYF. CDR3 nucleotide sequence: TGTGCCAGTAGTATGAGTCCGGGAGGAGAGACCCAGTACTTC. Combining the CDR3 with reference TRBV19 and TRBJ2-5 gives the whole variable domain DGGITQSPKYLFRKEGQNVTLSCEQNLNHDAMYWYRQDPGQGLRLIYYSQIVNDFQKGDIAEGYSVSREKKESFPLTVTSAQKNPTAFYLCASSMSPGGETQYFGPGTRLLVL.

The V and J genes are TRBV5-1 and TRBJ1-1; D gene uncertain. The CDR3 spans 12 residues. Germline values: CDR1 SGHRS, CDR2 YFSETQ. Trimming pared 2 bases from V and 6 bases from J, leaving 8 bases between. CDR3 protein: CASSFGPSEAFF. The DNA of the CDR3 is TGCGCCAGCAGCTTCGGACCGTCTGAAGCTTTCTTT.

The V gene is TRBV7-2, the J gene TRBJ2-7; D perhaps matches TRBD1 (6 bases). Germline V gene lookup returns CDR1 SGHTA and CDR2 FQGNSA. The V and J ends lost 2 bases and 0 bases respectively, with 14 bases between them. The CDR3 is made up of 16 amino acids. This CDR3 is CASSLPKGTLSYEQYF. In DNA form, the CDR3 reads TGTGCCAGCAGCTTACCAAAGGGGACACTCTCCTACGAGCAGTACTTC. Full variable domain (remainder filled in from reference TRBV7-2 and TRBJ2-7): GAGVSQSPSNKVTEKGKDVELRCDPISGHTALYWYRQSLGQGLEFLIYFQGNSAPDKSGLPSDRFSAERTGGSVSTLTIQRTQQEDSAVYLCASSLPKGTLSYEQYFGPGTRLTVT.

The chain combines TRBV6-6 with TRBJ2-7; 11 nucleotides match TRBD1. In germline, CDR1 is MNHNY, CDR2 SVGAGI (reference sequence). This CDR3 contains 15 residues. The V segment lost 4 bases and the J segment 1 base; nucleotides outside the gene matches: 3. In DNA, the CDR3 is TGTGCCAGCAGTTTCGGGACAGGGGGTTCCTACGAGCAGTACTTC. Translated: CASSFGTGGSYEQYF.

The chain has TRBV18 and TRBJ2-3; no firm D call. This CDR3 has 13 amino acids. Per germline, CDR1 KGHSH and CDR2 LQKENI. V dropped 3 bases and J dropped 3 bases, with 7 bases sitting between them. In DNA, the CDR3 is TGTGCCAGCTCACCTCTGGGGACAGATACGCAGTATTTT. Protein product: CASSPLGTDTQYF. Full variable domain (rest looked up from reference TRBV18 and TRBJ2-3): NAGVMQNPRHLVRRRGQEARLRCSPMKGHSHVYWYRQLPEEGLKFMVYLQKENIIDESGMPKERFSAEFPKEGPSILRIQQVVRGDSAAYFCASSPLGTDTQYFGPGTRLTVL.

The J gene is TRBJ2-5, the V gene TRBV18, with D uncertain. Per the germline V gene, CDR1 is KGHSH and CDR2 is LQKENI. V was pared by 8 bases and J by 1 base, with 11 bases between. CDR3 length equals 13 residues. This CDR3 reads CASVRTAQETQYF. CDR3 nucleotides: TGTGCCAGCGTCAGGACGGCCCAAGAGACCCAGTACTTC.

The CDR3: CAWSWDRGEKLFF. The CDR3 nucleotides read TGTGCCTGGAGCTGGGACAGGGGGGAAAAACTGTTTTTT. The chain joins TRBV30 to TRBJ1-4; 11 bases are shared with TRBD1. The J segment lost 8 bases and the V segment lost 3 bases, leaving 2 bases of the junction unmatched. Germline CDR1 GTSNPN, CDR2 SVGIG (reference sequence). The CDR3 consists of 13 residues.

CDR3 protein: CASRLAGEETQYF. CDR3 in DNA: TGCGCCAGCAGACTAGCGGGAGAAGAGACCCAGTACTTC. The V call is TRBV10-2, the J call TRBJ2-5, with 11 bases lining up with TRBD2. The CDR3 covers 13 residues. V was pared by 6 bases and J by 3 bases, with 0 bases of the junction left unmatched. Germline loops: CDR1 WSHSY, CDR2 SAAADI.

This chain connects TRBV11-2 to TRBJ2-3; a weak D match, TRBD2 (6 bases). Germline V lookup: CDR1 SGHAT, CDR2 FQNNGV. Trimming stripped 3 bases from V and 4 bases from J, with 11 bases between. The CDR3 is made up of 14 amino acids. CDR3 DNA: TGTGCCAGCAGCTTGGGACTCTACCCAGATACGCAGTATTTT. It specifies CASSLGLYPDTQYF.

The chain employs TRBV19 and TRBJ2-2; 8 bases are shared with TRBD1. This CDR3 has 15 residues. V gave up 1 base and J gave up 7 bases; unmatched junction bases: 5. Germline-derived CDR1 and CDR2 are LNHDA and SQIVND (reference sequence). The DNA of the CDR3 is TGTGCCAGTAGTATAGGGGGACAGGCTCTCGGGGAGCTGTTTTTT. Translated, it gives CASSIGGQALGELFF.

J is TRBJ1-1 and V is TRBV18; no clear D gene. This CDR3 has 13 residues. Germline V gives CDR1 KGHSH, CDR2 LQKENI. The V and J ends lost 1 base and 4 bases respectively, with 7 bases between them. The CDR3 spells CASSPLGVTEAFF. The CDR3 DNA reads TGTGCCAGCTCACCACTTGGGGTCACTGAAGCTTTCTTT.

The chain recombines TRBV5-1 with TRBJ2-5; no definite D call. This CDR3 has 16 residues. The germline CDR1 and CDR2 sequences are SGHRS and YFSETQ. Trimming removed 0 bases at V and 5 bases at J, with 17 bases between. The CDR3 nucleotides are TGCGCCAGCAGCTTGGCCTTCGGGCCAGTAAGGGAGACCCAGTACTTC. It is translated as CASSLAFGPVRETQYF.

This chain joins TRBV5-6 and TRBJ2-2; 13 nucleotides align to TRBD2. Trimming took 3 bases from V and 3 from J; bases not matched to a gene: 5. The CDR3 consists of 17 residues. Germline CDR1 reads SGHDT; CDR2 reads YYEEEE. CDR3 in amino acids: CASSWRGLAGYTGELFF. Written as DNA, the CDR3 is TGTGCCAGCAGCTGGAGGGGACTAGCGGGATACACCGGGGAGCTGTTTTTT.